Following are 28 T cell receptor beta chains from one sample sequenced in a study of blood T cell repertoires in COVID-19. Assay: immunoSEQ multiplex PCR; the TCRdb copy retains only in-frame clones and omits some. The table records around 200,000 clones, around 78% of them present only once. The sequenced sample was peripheral blood. These TCRs come from a woman aged 80 or older with active or convalescent COVID-19.

The chain has TRBV2 and TRBJ2-7, with 7 bases that match TRBD1. The V segment lost 6 bases and the J segment 0 bases; nucleotides outside the gene matches: 5. CDR1 is SNHLY, CDR2 FYNNEI, per germline. This CDR3 contains 14 residues. This CDR3 is CASSARTGSYEQYF. The CDR3 DNA reads TGTGCCAGCAGCGCAAGGACAGGCTCCTACGAGCAGTACTTC.

The chain has TRBV11-2 and TRBJ1-4, with a tentative D call TRBD1 (6 bases). CDR3 size: 15 residues. Trimming cost V 3 bases and J 3 bases, with 11 bases left between them. Germline V lookup: CDR1 SGHAT, CDR2 FQNNGV. The CDR3 region is CASSLTTGSNEKLFF. Written as DNA, the CDR3 is TGTGCCAGCAGCTTGACCACAGGGTCTAATGAAAAACTGTTTTTT.

V usage is TRBV14 and J usage is TRBJ2-3, with TRBD2 identical over 12 bases. V lost 4 bases, J lost 2 bases, and 10 bases stayed unmatched. CDR1 and CDR2 (germline): SGHDN, FVKESK. The CDR3 length is 18 residues. CDR3 region: CASSRSRLAGVDTDTQYF. Here the CDR3 DNA reads TGTGCCAGCAGCCGGTCAAGACTAGCGGGGGTCGACACAGATACGCAGTATTTT.

The genes are TRBV6-2 or TRBV6-3 and TRBJ1-2; the match to TRBD1 covers 7 bases. The trim removed 5 bases at V and 3 bases at J, leaving 3 bases unmatched. CDR3 length: 13 residues. Per germline, CDR1 MNHEY and CDR2 SVGEGT. CDR3 in amino acids: CASSRDSHYGYTF. In DNA, the CDR3 is TGTGCCAGCAGTCGGGACAGCCACTATGGCTACACCTTC.

This chain connects TRBV9 to TRBJ2-2; maybe TRBD1 (6 bases). From germline, CDR1 is SGDLS and CDR2 YYNGEE. Trimming took 0 bases from V and 6 from J, leaving 12 bases between them. CDR3 size: 15 residues. CDR3 sequence (DNA): TGTGCCAGCAGCGTAGGCCAGGGGACGGCCGGGGAGCTGTTTTTT. Its protein is CASSVGQGTAGELFF.

The CDR3 region is CASSPSRRDGYTF. Written as DNA, the CDR3 is TGTGCCAGCTCACCAAGTCGGCGGGATGGCTACACCTTC. The rearrangement links TRBV18 to TRBJ1-2; no firm D call. CDR3 length: 13 amino acids. Per germline, CDR1 KGHSH and CDR2 LQKENI. V lost 2 bases to trimming and J lost 6 bases, with 10 bases between them. Supplemented by reference TRBV18 and TRBJ1-2, the full variable domain reads NAGVMQNPRHLVRRRGQEARLRCSPMKGHSHVYWYRQLPEEGLKFMVYLQKENIIDESGMPKERFSAEFPKEGPSILRIQQVVRGDSAAYFCASSPSRRDGYTFGSGTRLTVV.

The chain recombines TRBV2 with TRBJ1-2; 12 bases agree with TRBD1. With 5 bases clipped from V and 7 bases from J, the junction kept 8 bases outside the gene matches. Per germline, CDR1 SNHLY and CDR2 FYNNEI. The CDR3 loop spans 15 amino acids. The chain's CDR3 is CASSPGTGGWSGYTF. The CDR3 nucleotides are TGTGCCAGCAGTCCCGGGACAGGGGGCTGGAGTGGCTACACCTTC.

The sample holds one count of this clone. The chain carries TRBV4-1 and TRBJ1-1, with D tentatively TRBD1 (6 bases). This CDR3 has 17 residues. Germline CDR1 reads MGHRA; CDR2 reads YSYEKL. The ends were cut back, 0 bases at V and 6 bases at J, with 20 bases in the middle. This CDR3 is CASSQETTGTIPSEAFF. The CDR3 DNA is TGCGCCAGCAGCCAAGAAACTACCGGGACAATACCCTCTGAAGCTTTCTTT.

The rearrangement joins TRBV5-6 to TRBJ1-2, with a weak D call TRBD1 (5 bases). The CDR3 is 12 residues long. V was shortened by 1 base and J by 4 bases, with 5 bases between the two germline ends. The V gene's germline CDR1 is SGHDT and CDR2 YYEEEE. CDR3 nucleotides: TGTGCCAGCAGCTTGACAGGCTATGGCTACACCTTC. Its protein is CASSLTGYGYTF.

Concerning this clone itself: Distinct nucleotide sequences in the sample also encode this CDR3. The CDR3 bases are TGTGCCAGCAGTCCCGGGTCTTACGAGCAGTACTTC. Translation gives CASSPGSYEQYF. This chain connects TRBV6-2 or TRBV6-3 to TRBJ2-7; D uncertain. The CDR3 is 12 residues long. The V gene lost 5 bases and the J gene lost 4 bases, with 9 bases spanning the gap. Germline V gene sequence: CDR1 MNHEY, CDR2 SVGEGT.

The gene calls are TRBV4-1 and TRBJ2-1; 12 bases fit TRBD2. J was trimmed by 7 bases and V by 0 bases; bases with no gene match: 4. Germline CDR1 reads MGHRA; CDR2 reads YSYEKL. The CDR3 length is 16 residues. In nucleotides, the CDR3 is TGCGCCAGCAGCCAAGATACCCTAGCGGGGGGGAATGAGCAGTTCTTC. Its translation is CASSQDTLAGGNEQFF.

This rearrangement joins TRBV9 to TRBJ2-7; 9 positions match TRBD1. This CDR3 is built from 15 residues. Per germline, CDR1 SGDLS and CDR2 YYNGEE. Losses at the gene ends were 4 bases for V and 5 bases for J; bases not matched to a gene: 10. The CDR3 DNA reads as TGTGCCAGCAGCCATTACGGACAGGGGATGGACGAGCAGTACTTC. The encoded protein is CASSHYGQGMDEQYF.

The chain is built from TRBV5-1 and TRBJ1-6; a weak D match, TRBD1 (5 bases). The germline gives CDR1 SGHRS, CDR2 YFSETQ. The CDR3 runs to 16 residues. Trimming removed 4 bases at V and 6 bases at J, with 17 bases between. The CDR3 region is CASSLAPGSPNSPLHF. The CDR3, as DNA: TGCGCCAGCAGCCTAGCGCCAGGGTCGCCTAATTCACCCCTCCACTTT.

CDR3 DNA sequence: TGCGCCAGCAGCCCGGGACAGGGCCACTACGAGCAGTACTTC. Translating gives CASSPGQGHYEQYF. This chain joins TRBV5-1 and TRBJ2-7; 9 bases are a match to TRBD1. V lost 4 bases, J lost 3 bases, and 5 bases stayed unmatched. Per the germline V gene, CDR1 is SGHRS and CDR2 is YFSETQ. This CDR3 has 14 residues.

The chain recombines TRBV2 with TRBJ2-3; unclear D gene. CDR3 length: 12 amino acids. CDR1 SNHLY and CDR2 FYNNEI come from the germline V gene. Trimming removed 6 bases from V and 0 bases from J, with 4 bases in between. The CDR3 DNA sequence: TGTGCCAGCAGCCGTAGCACAGATACGCAGTATTTT. Its protein product is CASSRSTDTQYF.

This chain joins TRBV28 and TRBJ1-2, with a tentative D call TRBD1 (6 bases). The CDR3 has 13 residues. Germline loops: CDR1 MDHEN, CDR2 SYDVKM. V was clipped by 5 bases and J by 6 bases, with 13 bases between them. The CDR3 loop is CASSARQEDGYTF. CDR3 nucleotide sequence: TGTGCCAGCAGTGCCCGACAGGAGGATGGCTACACCTTC.

This clone has a count of ten or more. V gene TRBV28 combines with J gene TRBJ1-2; TRBD1 matches 9 bases. Per the germline V gene, CDR1 is MDHEN and CDR2 is SYDVKM. With V trimmed by 4 bases and J by 5 bases, 17 bases remained unmatched. This CDR3 is built from 18 residues. As DNA, the CDR3 is TGTGCCAGCAGTTCCAAAGTGGGACAGGGTGGAGTCGGGTATGGCTACACCTTC. This codes for CASSSKVGQGGVGYGYTF.

J is TRBJ1-1 and V is TRBV6-5, with a tentative D call TRBD1 (6 bases). CDR3 size: 14 residues. Germline values: CDR1 MNHEY, CDR2 SVGAGI. Trimming cost V 4 bases and J 4 bases, with 13 bases left between them. As DNA, the CDR3 is TGTGCCAGCAGTTCTGGACAGATGACCACTGAAGCTTTCTTT. Translating it yields CASSSGQMTTEAFF.

A few counts support this clone. The chain couples TRBV7-9 to TRBJ2-5; 8 positions match TRBD1. The CDR3 is 14 residues long. Germline assignment: CDR1 SEHNR and CDR2 FQNEAQ (reference sequence). V lost 5 bases to trimming and J lost 5 bases; unmatched junction nucleotides: 7. The CDR3, as DNA: TGTGCCAGCAGCCGACAGGGGACTCGGGAGACCCAGTACTTC. Translated, it gives CASSRQGTRETQYF.

For the CDR3, the DNA is TGTGCCAGCAGGACAGGGAGCCCCCTGAGATATGGCTACACCTTC. Protein: CASRTGSPLRYGYTF. The V and J genes are TRBV6-5 and TRBJ1-2; 7 bases fit TRBD1. V lost 6 bases to trimming and J lost 5 bases; unmatched junction nucleotides: 12. The V gene's germline CDR1 is MNHEY and CDR2 SVGAGI. This CDR3 is built from 15 residues.

In its sample, this clone was seen a few times. The chain has TRBV19 and TRBJ2-2; no definite D call. V lost 5 bases, J lost 4 bases, and 14 bases lay in between. Germline V gene lookup returns CDR1 LNHDA and CDR2 SQIVND (reference sequence). The CDR3 spans 15 residues. The chain's CDR3 is CASSLSDTSTGELFF. The CDR3 region has the DNA TGTGCCAGTAGTCTATCAGACACGAGCACCGGGGAGCTGTTTTTT.

Points on this clone: Germline and junction disagree at one end, which may indicate a read error. This chain uses TRBV6-1 with TRBJ2-7, with 7 positions matching TRBD1. Germline loops: CDR1 MNHNS, CDR2 SASEGT. This CDR3 is built from 15 residues. The CDR3 region is CASSEGQAVTYEQYF. DNA for the CDR3: TGTGCCAGCAGCGAAGGACAGGCCGTCACCTACGAGCAGTACTTC.

This clone appeared many times. The chain joins TRBV28 to TRBJ1-6; D unresolved. CDR1 is MDHEN and CDR2 is SYDVKM in the germline V gene. The V end lost 4 bases, the J end lost 0 bases, and 16 bases lay between the germline ends. The CDR3 loop spans 18 amino acids. CDR3 DNA sequence: TGTGCCAGCAGTTCCGACATAAAGGTCAGCTCCTATAATTCACCCCTCCACTTT. This sequence encodes CASSSDIKVSSYNSPLHF.

J is TRBJ2-1 and V is TRBV5-1; possible D gene TRBD2, 6 bases. CDR1 is SGHRS and CDR2 is YFSETQ in the germline V gene. Trimming left V 0 bases short and J 0 bases short, with 10 bases between. The CDR3 runs 16 residues. CDR3 sequence reads: CASSLDPAGSYNEQFF. CDR3 DNA sequence: TGCGCCAGCAGCTTGGACCCAGCGGGCTCCTACAATGAGCAGTTCTTC. Looking up the rest from reference TRBV5-1 and TRBJ2-1 gives the full variable domain: KAGVTQTPRYLIKTRGQQVTLSCSPISGHRSVSWYQQTPGQGLQFLFEYFSETQRNKGNFPGRFSGRQFSNSRSEMNVSTLELGDSALYLCASSLDPAGSYNEQFFGPGTRLTVL.

The genes are TRBV7-9 and TRBJ1-1, with 9 bases matching TRBD1. CDR3 length equals 13 residues. Germline CDR1 SEHNR, CDR2 FQNEAQ (reference sequence). The V segment lost 3 bases and the J segment 8 bases; nucleotides outside the gene matches: 4. The CDR3: CASSLMGQGEAFF. The CDR3 DNA follows: TGTGCCAGCAGCTTGATGGGACAGGGCGAAGCTTTCTTT.

J is TRBJ1-1 and V is TRBV18, with TRBD1 identical over 9 bases. From germline, CDR1 is KGHSH and CDR2 LQKENI. The V gene end was trimmed by 5 bases and the J gene end by 10 bases; junction bases not matched to a gene: 5. The CDR3 runs to 12 residues. Here the CDR3 DNA reads TGTGCCAGCTCAACCCGGACAGGGGTAGCTTTCTTT. It translates to CASSTRTGVAFF. The full variable domain, completed using reference TRBV18 and TRBJ1-1, is NAGVMQNPRHLVRRRGQEARLRCSPMKGHSHVYWYRQLPEEGLKFMVYLQKENIIDESGMPKERFSAEFPKEGPSILRIQQVVRGDSAAYFCASSTRTGVAFFGQGTRLTVV.

The chain has TRBV2 and TRBJ2-1, with D perhaps TRBD2 (6 bases). The germline CDR1 and CDR2 sequences are SNHLY and FYNNEI. The CDR3 covers 15 residues. Between the trimmed V and J ends, which lost 6 bases and 7 bases, there was a span of 19 bases. DNA for the CDR3: TGTGCCAGCAGGGAGGGGCTCTATGAGGGGAATGAGCAGTTCTTC. Its translation: CASREGLYEGNEQFF.

The genes are TRBV5-6 and TRBJ1-4, with no clear D. CDR3 length: 14 residues. From germline, CDR1 is SGHDT and CDR2 YYEEEE. The ends were cut back, 4 bases at V and 4 bases at J, with 11 bases in the middle. CDR3 nucleotide sequence: TGTGCCAGCAGCCGGGAGAATATTAATGAAAAACTGTTTTTT. Amino acid sequence: CASSRENINEKLFF.